A single sample is the source of the 8 T cell receptor beta chains below, sequenced in a study of blood T cell repertoires in COVID-19. Generated by immunoSEQ multiplex PCR, the TCRdb table keeps only in-frame clones and is missing some. The sample carries 45,000 to 55,000 clones, 68% recorded once. Material: peripheral blood. The source of these receptors is a woman between 65 and 79 years old with acute or convalescent COVID-19.

V gene TRBV6-1 combines with J gene TRBJ1-2; 9 bases match TRBD1. Germline V gives CDR1 MNHNS, CDR2 SASEGT. V was clipped by 3 bases and J by 5 bases; unmatched bases: 10. This CDR3 is 16 amino acids long. CDR3 nucleotides: TGTGCCAGCAGTGATAGCGGTACGGGGACAGGGTATGGCTACACCTTC. Protein product: CASSDSGTGTGYGYTF.

The V call is TRBV10-3, the J call TRBJ2-7, with 8 positions matching TRBD1. The V segment lost 3 bases and the J segment 3 bases; nucleotides outside the gene matches: 7. CDR1 ENHRY and CDR2 SYGVKD come from the germline V gene. The CDR3 sequence is 15 residues long. The CDR3 coding sequence is TGTGCCATCAGTGAAGAGCAGGGGGCGGACTACGAGCAGTACTTC. The encoded protein is CAISEEQGADYEQYF.

The rearrangement uses TRBV3-1 (or the pseudogene TRBV3-2) and TRBJ1-6; D gene unclear. CDR1 LGHDT and CDR2 YNNKEL come from the germline V gene (reference sequence). The CDR3 runs 16 residues. Trimming took off 1 base at V and 0 bases at J, with 7 bases between the two ends. CDR3 protein: CASSQGGSSYNSPLHF. The CDR3 nucleotides are TGTGCCAGCAGCCAAGGTGGGAGCTCCTATAATTCACCCCTCCACTTT.

This clone was seen more than once but under ten times. The V call is TRBV7-9, the J call TRBJ1-3, with D perhaps TRBD1 (5 bases). The CDR3 is 14 residues long. The germline gives CDR1 SEHNR, CDR2 FQNEAQ (reference sequence). Trimming shortened V by 1 base and J by 2 bases, and 6 bases separated the two germline ends. The CDR3 loop reads CASSLVTAGNTIYF. The CDR3 bases are TGTGCCAGCAGCTTAGTGACAGCTGGAAACACCATATATTTT.

This chain uses TRBV7-2 with TRBJ1-1; D perhaps matches TRBD1 (5 bases). Germline loops: CDR1 SGHTA, CDR2 FQGNSA. V was pared by 6 bases and J by 0 bases, with 14 bases between. The CDR3 consists of 15 residues. The CDR3 is CASSQGYIMNTEAFF. The CDR3 coding sequence is TGTGCCAGCAGTCAGGGCTACATTATGAACACTGAAGCTTTCTTT.

The rearrangement links TRBV4-2 to TRBJ2-1; unclear D gene. The germline gives CDR1 LGHNA, CDR2 YNFKEQ. This CDR3 comprises 16 residues. V was shortened by 0 bases and J by 0 bases, with 9 bases between the two germline ends. The CDR3 DNA sequence: TGTGCCAGCAGCCAAGATCGGCGGAGCTCCTACAATGAGCAGTTCTTC. This encodes CASSQDRRSSYNEQFF.

This clone was seen many times. This chain connects TRBV12-3 or TRBV12-4 to TRBJ1-1; a weak D match, TRBD1 (6 bases). CDR3 size: 13 residues. The V gene lost 1 base and the J gene lost 6 bases, with 9 bases spanning the gap. The CDR3 DNA follows: TGTGCCAGCAGTTTAGGGCCAGGGGCTGAAGCTTTCTTT. It codes for CASSLGPGAEAFF.

The chain joins TRBV7-2 to TRBJ2-7, with TRBD2 matching 13 bases. CDR1 and CDR2 from the germline V gene are SGHTA and FQGNSA. The CDR3 consists of 14 residues. With V trimmed by 3 bases and J by 8 bases, 4 bases remained unmatched. In DNA, the CDR3 is TGTGCCAGCAGCTTTGGAGGGACTAGCGGGAAGCAGTACTTC. Its translation: CASSFGGTSGKQYF. Looking up the rest from reference TRBV7-2 and TRBJ2-7 gives the full variable domain: GAGVSQSPSNKVTEKGKDVELRCDPISGHTALYWYRQSLGQGLEFLIYFQGNSAPDKSGLPSDRFSAERTGGSVSTLTIQRTQQEDSAVYLCASSFGGTSGKQYFGPGTRLTVT.